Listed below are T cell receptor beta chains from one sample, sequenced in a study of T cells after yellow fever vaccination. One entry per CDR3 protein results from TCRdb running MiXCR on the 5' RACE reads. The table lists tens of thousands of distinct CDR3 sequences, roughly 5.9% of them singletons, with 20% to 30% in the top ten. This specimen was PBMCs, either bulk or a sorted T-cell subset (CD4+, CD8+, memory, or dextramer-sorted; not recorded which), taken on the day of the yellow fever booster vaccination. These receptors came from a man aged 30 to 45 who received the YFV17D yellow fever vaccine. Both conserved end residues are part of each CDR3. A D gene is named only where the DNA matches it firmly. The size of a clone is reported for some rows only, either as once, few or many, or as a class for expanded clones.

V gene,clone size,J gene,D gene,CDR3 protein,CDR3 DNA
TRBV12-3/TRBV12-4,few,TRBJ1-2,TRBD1,CASSPQGETSISPYTF,TGTGCCAGCAGTCCACAGGGGGAGACCTCAATTTCACCCTACACCTTC
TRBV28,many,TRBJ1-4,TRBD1,CASSSQGAEANEKLFF,TGTGCCAGCAGTTCCCAGGGGGCGGAAGCTAATGAAAAACTGTTTTTT
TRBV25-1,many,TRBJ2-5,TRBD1,CASSLGTGKTQYF,TGTGCCAGCAGTCTTGGGACAGGGAAGACCCAGTACTTC
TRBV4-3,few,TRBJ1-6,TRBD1,CASSQASQGKDSPLHF,TGCGCCAGCAGCCAAGCCTCACAGGGGAAGGATTCACCCCTCCACTTT
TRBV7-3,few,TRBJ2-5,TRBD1,CASSLSRDRPETQYF,TGTGCCAGCAGCTTAAGTAGGGACAGGCCGGAGACCCAGTACTTC
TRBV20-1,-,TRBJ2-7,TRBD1,CSAPPPGQTRLYEQYF,TGCAGTGCTCCTCCCCCGGGACAGACCAGGCTCTACGAGCAGTACTTC
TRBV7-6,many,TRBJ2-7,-,CASSLSGPLNEQYF,TGTGCCAGCAGCTTGAGCGGGCCCCTCAACGAGCAGTACTTC
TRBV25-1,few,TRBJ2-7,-,CASSHLAHSEQYF,TGTGCCAGCAGTCATCTAGCCCACAGCGAGCAGTACTTC
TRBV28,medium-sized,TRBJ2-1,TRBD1,CASSSPGTGDDFYEQFF,TGTGCCAGCAGCTCCCCTGGGACAGGGGACGATTTTTATGAGCAGTTCTTC
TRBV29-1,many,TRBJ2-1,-,CSVAQTLEYNEQFF,TGCAGCGTTGCCCAAACCCTCGAATACAATGAGCAGTTCTTC
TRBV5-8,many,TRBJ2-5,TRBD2,CASSPGTSGSNQETQYF,TGTGCCAGCTCGCCCGGGACTAGCGGGAGTAACCAAGAGACCCAGTACTTC
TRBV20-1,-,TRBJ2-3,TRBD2,CSARDQREAPLEVDTQYF,TGCAGTGCTAGAGATCAGCGGGAGGCCCCTCTGGAGGTAGATACGCAGTATTTT
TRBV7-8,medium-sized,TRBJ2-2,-,CASRKTENTGELFF,TGTGCCAGCAGAAAAACGGAGAACACCGGGGAGCTGTTTTTT
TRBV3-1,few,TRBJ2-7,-,CASSQSQYEQYF,TGTGCCAGCAGCCAATCCCAGTACGAGCAGTACTTC
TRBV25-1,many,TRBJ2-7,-,CASSEGDYEQYF,TGTGCCAGCAGTGAAGGGGATTACGAGCAGTACTTC
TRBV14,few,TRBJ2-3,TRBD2,CASSPLGLAGTDTQYF,TGTGCCAGCAGCCCCCTCGGGCTAGCGGGGACAGATACGCAGTATTTT
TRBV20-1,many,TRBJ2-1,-,CSARGGRLAYNEQFF,TGCAGTGCTAGAGGAGGGCGGCTTGCTTACAATGAGCAGTTCTTC
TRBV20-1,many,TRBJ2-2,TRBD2,CSASLASGRGNTGELFF,TGCAGTGCTAGCCTGGCTAGCGGGAGGGGTAACACCGGGGAGCTGTTTTTT
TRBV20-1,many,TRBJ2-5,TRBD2,CSSGLSGQETQYF,TGCAGTTCAGGACTTAGCGGGCAAGAGACCCAGTACTTC
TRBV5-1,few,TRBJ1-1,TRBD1,CASSWTGENTEAFF,TGCGCCAGCAGCTGGACAGGGGAGAACACTGAAGCTTTCTTT
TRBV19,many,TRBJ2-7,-,CASTWMQKQYF,TGTGCCAGTACCTGGATGCAGAAGCAGTACTTC
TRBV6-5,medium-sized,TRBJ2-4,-,CASSPSGNIQYF,TGTGCCAGCAGCCCCTCCGGGAACATTCAGTACTTC
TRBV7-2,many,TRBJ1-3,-,CASSSPGSGNTIYF,TGTGCCAGCAGCTCACCGGGATCTGGAAACACCATATATTTT
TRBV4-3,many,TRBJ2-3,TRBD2,CASSLQPSGGRRTDTQYF,TGCGCCAGCAGCCTGCAACCTTCGGGAGGGCGCCGCACAGATACGCAGTATTTT
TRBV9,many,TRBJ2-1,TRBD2,CASSAGLANNEQFF,TGTGCCAGCAGCGCGGGACTAGCTAACAATGAGCAGTTCTTC
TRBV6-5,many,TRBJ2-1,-,CASSSRGATPYNEQFF,TGTGCCAGCAGTTCTAGAGGAGCCACTCCCTACAATGAGCAGTTCTTC
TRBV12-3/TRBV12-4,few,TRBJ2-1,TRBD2,CASSHGLAGIYNEQFF,TGTGCCAGCAGCCACGGACTAGCGGGGATATACAATGAGCAGTTCTTC
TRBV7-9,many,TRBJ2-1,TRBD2,CASSPHAGLAGGPRDEQFF,TGTGCCAGCAGCCCCCATGCGGGACTAGCGGGAGGGCCGAGGGATGAGCAGTTCTTC
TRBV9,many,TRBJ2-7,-,CASSEVDATEQYF,TGTGCCAGCAGCGAAGTCGACGCCACCGAGCAGTACTTC
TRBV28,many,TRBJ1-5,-,CASSPPGPQPQHF,TGTGCCAGCAGTCCGCCCGGGCCCCAGCCCCAGCATTTT
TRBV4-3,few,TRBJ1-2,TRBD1,CASSQSRGRGYGYTF,TGCGCCAGCAGCCAAAGTAGGGGGCGCGGCTATGGCTACACCTTC
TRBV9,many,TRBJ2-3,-,CASSVSGGGSTDTQYF,TGTGCCAGCAGCGTCTCAGGGGGGGGGAGCACAGATACGCAGTATTTT
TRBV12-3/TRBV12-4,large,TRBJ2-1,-,CASSFQGRDEQFF,TGTGCCAGCAGTTTCCAGGGGCGGGATGAGCAGTTCTTC
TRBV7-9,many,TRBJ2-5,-,CASSRVEEETQYF,TGTGCCAGCAGCCGCGTAGAGGAGGAGACCCAGTACTTC
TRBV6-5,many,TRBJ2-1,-,CASSYRSIGGNEQFF,TGTGCCAGCAGTTACAGGTCTATTGGGGGTAATGAGCAGTTCTTC
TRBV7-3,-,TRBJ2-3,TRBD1,CASSLDRDSTDTQYF,TGTGCCAGCAGCTTAGACAGGGATTCCACAGATACGCAGTATTTT
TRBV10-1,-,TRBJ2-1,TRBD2,CASSESSGMYNEQFF,TGCGCCAGCAGTGAGTCTAGCGGGATGTACAATGAGCAGTTCTTC